This entry concerns a single T cell receptor beta chain. The antigen it binds to is not known. There are no base qualities to consult, and no much larger clone falls within one base. Donors were 35 to 40 systemically healthy Caucasian individuals from Russia aged roughly 6 to 100 years. Approximately 10 milliliters of peripheral blood were collected from each donor into EDTA-treated Vacutainer tubes. Ficoll-Paque density-gradient centrifugation was used to isolate PBMCs, with at least 6 million per sample. Total RNA, at least 6 micrograms per sample, was extracted from PBMCs with Trizol reagent. The percentages of naive CD45RAhigh/CD27high T cells were determined by flow cytometry on a PBMC aliquot from every donor. The record originates from a study of blood T cells in healthy people across ages (dated by TCRdb to 2014 to 2015). Context from the whole study: In model experiments, template switching captured roughly one uniquely barcoded TCR beta cDNA molecule for every two T cells. Using deep sequencing normalized with unique cDNA molecular identifiers, the study measured how TCR beta repertoire diversity changes with age. Two additional independent replicas of 1 million unique cDNA reads from the same blood draw were analyzed for two donors (one aged 18 to 30 and one aged 80 or older). The donors were divided into four age groups: young (average approximately 17 years), middle-aged (approximately 42), aged (about 60) and long-lived (around 87). To avoid experimental bias, donors of different ages were spread randomly across the sequencing lanes. Here is what the overall study found, with its caveats: Compared with the aged group, the long-lived group had more naive CD4+ T cells, fewer expanded clones and increased TCR diversity, suggesting age selection. Observed TCR beta diversity per million T cells fell roughly linearly with age, and a significant reduction was already apparent by age approximately 40. Because the CMV infection status of the donors was unknown, age-related changes in expanded clonotypes may potentially have been confounded. Bulk unsorted PBMC profiling prevented conclusive comparison of naive and antigen-experienced compartments. Estimates of total diversity based on one million sequenced T cells were considered lower bounds and underestimates. The percentage of naive T cells measured by flow cytometry correlated strongly with observed TCR beta diversity.

There are 13 amino acids in the CDR3, from cysteine to phenylalanine inclusive. Only the CDR3 DNA stays, 39 bases, in frame from base 1. The germline V gene gives CDR1 as ENHRY and CDR2 as SYGVKD. V is cut by 10 bases and J by 6 bases, and the space between the germline ends is 17 bases. Libraries were built with 5' RACE. Sequencing was performed on an Illumina HiSeq 2500. A second PCR of 7 to 11 cycles was run with a J-beta primer mix and a sample-barcoded 5' primer. A unique molecular identifier was introduced onto each TCR beta cDNA molecule by a template-switch 5' adaptor carrying 12 random nucleotides. Each sample yielded at least 2.5 million CDR3-containing paired-end reads. First-strand cDNA synthesis was performed from all RNA using the Mint cDNA synthesis kit, with priming by a TRBC-specific oligonucleotide. Following uracil-DNA glycosylase treatment, all cDNA underwent a first 18-cycle PCR with the universal primers M1SS and BC2_uni_R. The original pipeline was this. Normalization of each sample was performed by random selection of 1 million high-quality reads, each carrying a distinct molecular identifier. Reads sharing molecular identifiers were discarded rather than binned into consensus sequences. MiTCR, set to a Q25 quality threshold and the strictest error-elimination algorithm, was used for CDR3 identification, clonotype clustering and error correction. A nonparametric unseen species model with Euler transformation was used to estimate lower-bound total TCR beta diversity. In-frame beta chains were kept once TCRdb had trimmed the public reads at Q25 with fastp and called clones with MiXCR. Duplicate CDR3 protein sequences are folded into a single record with the most common DNA and genes. Here the V and J calls rest on TCRdb's processing, not on the authors' analysis. A total of about 1,400,000 distinct CDR3 sequences appear in this sample, approximately 42% of them only once. The leading ten clones occupy 7% to 9% of the sample.

The rearranged chain carries TRBV10-3 and TRBJ2-3, with the D gene uncertain. The receptor comes from a young woman in good health. Sample: blood. The DNA sequence is given as TGTGCCACCCGGACCCCCATGGGCGATACGCAGTATTTT. It codes for CATRTPMGDTQYF.